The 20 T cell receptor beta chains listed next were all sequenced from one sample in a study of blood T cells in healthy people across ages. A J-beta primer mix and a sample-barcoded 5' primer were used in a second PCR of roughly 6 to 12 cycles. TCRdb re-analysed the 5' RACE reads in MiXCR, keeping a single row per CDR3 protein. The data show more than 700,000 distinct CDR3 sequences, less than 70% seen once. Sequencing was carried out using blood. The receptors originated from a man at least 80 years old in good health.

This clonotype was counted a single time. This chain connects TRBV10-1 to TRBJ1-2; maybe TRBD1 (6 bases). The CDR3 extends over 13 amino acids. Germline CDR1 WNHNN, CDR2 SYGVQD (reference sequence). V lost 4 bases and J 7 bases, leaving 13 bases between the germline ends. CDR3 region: CASSGSRGSGYTF. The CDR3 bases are TGCGCCAGCAGTGGGTCCAGGGGAAGTGGCTACACCTTC.

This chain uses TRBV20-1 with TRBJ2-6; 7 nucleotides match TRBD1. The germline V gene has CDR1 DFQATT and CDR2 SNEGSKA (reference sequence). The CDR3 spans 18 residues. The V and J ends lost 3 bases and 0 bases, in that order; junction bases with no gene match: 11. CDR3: CSARRAGQASSGANVLTF. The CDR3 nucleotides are TGCAGTGCTAGGCGGGCCGGACAGGCGAGCTCTGGGGCCAACGTCCTGACTTTC.

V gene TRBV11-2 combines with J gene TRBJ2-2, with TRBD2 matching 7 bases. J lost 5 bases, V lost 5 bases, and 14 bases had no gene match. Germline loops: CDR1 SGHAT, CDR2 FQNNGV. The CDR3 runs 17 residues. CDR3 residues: CASSPNRRRAGTGELFF. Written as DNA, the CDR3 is TGTGCCAGCAGCCCCAACAGGAGACGAGCGGGAACCGGGGAGCTGTTTTTT.

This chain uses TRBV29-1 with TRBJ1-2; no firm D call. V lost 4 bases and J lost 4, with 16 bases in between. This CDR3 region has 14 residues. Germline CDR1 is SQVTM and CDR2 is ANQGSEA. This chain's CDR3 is CSVVSVRQPYGYTF. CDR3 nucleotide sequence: TGCAGCGTTGTTAGTGTCAGGCAGCCCTATGGCTACACCTTC. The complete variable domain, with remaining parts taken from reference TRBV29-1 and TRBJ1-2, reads SAVISQKPSRDICQRGTSLTIQCQVDSQVTMMFWYRQQPGQSLTLIATANQGSEATYESGFVIDKFPISRPNLTFSTLTVSNMSPEDSSIYLCSVVSVRQPYGYTFGSGTRLTVV.

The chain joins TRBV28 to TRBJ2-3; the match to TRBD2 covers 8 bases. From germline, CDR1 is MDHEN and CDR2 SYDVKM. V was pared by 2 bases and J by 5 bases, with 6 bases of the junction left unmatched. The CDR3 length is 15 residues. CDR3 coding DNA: TGTGCCAGCAGTTTACCCTCCAGCGGGAGAGATACGCAGTATTTT. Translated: CASSLPSSGRDTQYF.

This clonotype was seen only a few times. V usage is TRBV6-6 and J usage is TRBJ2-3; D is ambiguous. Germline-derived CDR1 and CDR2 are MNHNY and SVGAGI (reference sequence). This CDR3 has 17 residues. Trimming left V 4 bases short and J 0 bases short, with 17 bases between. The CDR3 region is CASSSGPSLSSTDTQYF. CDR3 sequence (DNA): TGTGCCAGCAGTTCGGGCCCCTCTTTGTCTAGCACAGATACGCAGTATTTT.

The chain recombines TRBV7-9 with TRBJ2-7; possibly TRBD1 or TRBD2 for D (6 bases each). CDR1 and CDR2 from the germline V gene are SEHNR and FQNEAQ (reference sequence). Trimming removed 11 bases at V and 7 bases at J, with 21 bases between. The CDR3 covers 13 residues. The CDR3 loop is CASKGGELREQYF. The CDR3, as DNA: TGTGCCTCAAAGGGGGGAGAACTTCGGGAGCAGTACTTC.

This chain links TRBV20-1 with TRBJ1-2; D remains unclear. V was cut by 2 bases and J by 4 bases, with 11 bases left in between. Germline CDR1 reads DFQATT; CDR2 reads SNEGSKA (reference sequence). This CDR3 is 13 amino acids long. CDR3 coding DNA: TGCAGTGCTAGAAAGACGGAGAGCTATGGCTACACCTTC. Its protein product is CSARKTESYGYTF.

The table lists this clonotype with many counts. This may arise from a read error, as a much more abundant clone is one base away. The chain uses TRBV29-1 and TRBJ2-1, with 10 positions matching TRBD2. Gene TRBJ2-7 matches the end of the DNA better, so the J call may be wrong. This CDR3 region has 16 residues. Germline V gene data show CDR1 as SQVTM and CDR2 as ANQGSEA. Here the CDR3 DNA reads TGCAGCGTTGATGGAGCGGGGGGGAGCTCCTACAATGAGCAGTACTTC. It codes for CSVDGAGGSSYNEQYF.

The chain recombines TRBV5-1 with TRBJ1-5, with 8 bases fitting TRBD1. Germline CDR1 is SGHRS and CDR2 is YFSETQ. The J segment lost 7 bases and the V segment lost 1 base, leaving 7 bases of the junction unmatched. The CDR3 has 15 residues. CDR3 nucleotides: TGCGCCAGCAGCTTGTATCCAGGGGGCGAGCAGCCCCAGCATTTT. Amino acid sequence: CASSLYPGGEQPQHF.

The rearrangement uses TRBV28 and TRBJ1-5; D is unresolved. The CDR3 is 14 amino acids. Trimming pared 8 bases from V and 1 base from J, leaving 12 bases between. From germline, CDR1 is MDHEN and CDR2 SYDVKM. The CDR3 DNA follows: TGTGCCAGCTTCGGCCAGCTCAGCAATCAGCCCCAGCATTTT. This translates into CASFGQLSNQPQHF.

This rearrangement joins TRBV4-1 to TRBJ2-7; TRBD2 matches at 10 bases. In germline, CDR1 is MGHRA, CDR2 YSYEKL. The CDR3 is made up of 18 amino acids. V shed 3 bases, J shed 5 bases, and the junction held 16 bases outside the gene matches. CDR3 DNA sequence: TGCGCCAGCAGCCAGAGGATCTTGCTAGCGGGAGAAAGGGACGAGCAGTACTTC. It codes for CASSQRILLAGERDEQYF.

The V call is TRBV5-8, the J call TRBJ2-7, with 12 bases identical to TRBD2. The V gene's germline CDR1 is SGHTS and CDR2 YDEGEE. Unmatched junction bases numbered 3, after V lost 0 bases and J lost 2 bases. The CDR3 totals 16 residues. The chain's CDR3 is CASSLVRTSGTYEQYF. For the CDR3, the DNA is TGTGCCAGCAGCTTGGTTAGGACTAGCGGGACCTACGAGCAGTACTTC.

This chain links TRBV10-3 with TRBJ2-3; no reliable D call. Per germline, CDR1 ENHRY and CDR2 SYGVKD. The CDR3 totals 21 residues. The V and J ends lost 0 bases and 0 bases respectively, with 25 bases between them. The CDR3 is CAISESKFPGGTSTSTDTQYF. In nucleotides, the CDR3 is TGTGCCATCAGTGAGTCGAAGTTTCCAGGTGGCACCTCAACTAGCACAGATACGCAGTATTTT.

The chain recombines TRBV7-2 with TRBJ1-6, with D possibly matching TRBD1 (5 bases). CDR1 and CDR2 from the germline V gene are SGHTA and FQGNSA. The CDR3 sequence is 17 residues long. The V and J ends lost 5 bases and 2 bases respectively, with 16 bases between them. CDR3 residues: CASSPDKGRAYNSPLHF. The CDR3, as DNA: TGTGCCAGCAGCCCGGATAAGGGGAGGGCCTATAATTCACCCCTCCACTTT.

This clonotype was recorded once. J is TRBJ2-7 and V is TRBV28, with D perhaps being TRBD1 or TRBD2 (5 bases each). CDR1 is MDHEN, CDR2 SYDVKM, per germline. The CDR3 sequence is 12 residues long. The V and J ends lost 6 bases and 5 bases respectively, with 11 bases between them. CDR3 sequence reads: CASRSGAHEQYF. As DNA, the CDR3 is TGTGCCAGCAGATCCGGGGCCCACGAGCAGTACTTC.

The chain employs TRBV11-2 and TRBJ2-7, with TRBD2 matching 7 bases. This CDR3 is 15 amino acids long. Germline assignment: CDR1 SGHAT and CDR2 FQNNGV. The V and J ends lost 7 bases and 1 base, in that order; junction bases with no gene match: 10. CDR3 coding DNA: TGTGCCAGCACCCATATAACTAGCGATTCCTACGAGCAGTACTTC. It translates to CASTHITSDSYEQYF. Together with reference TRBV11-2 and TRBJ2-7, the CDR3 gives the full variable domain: EAGVAQSPRYKIIEKRQSVAFWCNPISGHATLYWYQQILGQGPKLLIQFQNNGVVDDSQLPKDRFSAERLKGVDSTLKIQPAKLEDSAVYLCASTHITSDSYEQYFGPGTRLTVT.

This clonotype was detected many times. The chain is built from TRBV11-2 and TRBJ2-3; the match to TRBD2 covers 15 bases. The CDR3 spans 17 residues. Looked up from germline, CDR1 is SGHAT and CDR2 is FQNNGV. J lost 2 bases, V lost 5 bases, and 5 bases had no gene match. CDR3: CASSTGTSGGYTDTQYF. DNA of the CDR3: TGTGCCAGCAGCACCGGGACTAGCGGGGGGTACACAGATACGCAGTATTTT.

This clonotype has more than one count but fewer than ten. The CDR3 coding sequence is TGCAGTGCTAGAGTAGGGCACGAGCAGTACTTC. Translation gives CSARVGHEQYF. This sequence joins TRBV20-1 and TRBJ2-7; no definite D call. Germline CDR1 reads DFQATT; CDR2 reads SNEGSKA (reference sequence). The germline V and J ends were trimmed by 1 base and 5 bases, with 6 bases remaining between them. The CDR3 length is 11 residues.

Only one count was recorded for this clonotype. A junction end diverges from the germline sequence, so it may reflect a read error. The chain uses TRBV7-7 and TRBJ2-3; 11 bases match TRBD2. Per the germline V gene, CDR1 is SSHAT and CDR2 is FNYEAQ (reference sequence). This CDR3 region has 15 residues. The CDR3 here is CASSIAGGPVDTQYF. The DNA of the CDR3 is TGTGCTAGCAGCATAGCGGGAGGGCCCGTAGATACGCAGTATTTT.